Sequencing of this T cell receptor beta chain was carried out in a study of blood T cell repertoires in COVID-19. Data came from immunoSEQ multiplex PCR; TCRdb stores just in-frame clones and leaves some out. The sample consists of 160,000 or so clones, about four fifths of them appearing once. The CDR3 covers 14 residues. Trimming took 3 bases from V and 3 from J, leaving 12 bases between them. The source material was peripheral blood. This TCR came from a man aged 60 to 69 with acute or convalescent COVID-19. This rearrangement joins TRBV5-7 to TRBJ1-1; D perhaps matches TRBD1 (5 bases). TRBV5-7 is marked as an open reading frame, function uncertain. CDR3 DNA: TGTGCCAGCAGCTCTAGAGACAGATACACTGAAGCTTTCTTT. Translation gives CASSSRDRYTEAFF.